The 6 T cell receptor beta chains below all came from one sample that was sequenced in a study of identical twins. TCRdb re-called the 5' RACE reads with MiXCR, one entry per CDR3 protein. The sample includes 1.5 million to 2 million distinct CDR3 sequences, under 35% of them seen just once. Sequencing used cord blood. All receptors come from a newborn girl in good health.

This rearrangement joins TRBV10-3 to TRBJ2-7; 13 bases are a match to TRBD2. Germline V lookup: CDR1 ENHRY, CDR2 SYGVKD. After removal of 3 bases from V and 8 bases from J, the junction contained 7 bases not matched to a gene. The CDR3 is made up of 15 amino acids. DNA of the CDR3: TGTGCCATCAGTGAACGAGGACTAGCGGGAGAGCAGCAGTACTTC. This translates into CAISERGLAGEQQYF.

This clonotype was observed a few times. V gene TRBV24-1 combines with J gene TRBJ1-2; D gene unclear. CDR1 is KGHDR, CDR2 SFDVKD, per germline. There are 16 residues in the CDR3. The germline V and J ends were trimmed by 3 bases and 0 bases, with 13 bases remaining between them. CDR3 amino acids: CATSDVIMRANYGYTF. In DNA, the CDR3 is TGTGCCACCAGTGATGTTATCATGAGGGCTAACTATGGCTACACCTTC.

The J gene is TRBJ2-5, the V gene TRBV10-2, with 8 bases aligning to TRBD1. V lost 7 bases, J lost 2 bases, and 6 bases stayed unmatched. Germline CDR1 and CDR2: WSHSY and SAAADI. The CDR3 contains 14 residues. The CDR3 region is CASKTGGAQETQYF. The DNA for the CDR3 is TGCGCCAGCAAAACAGGGGGTGCTCAAGAGACCCAGTACTTC.

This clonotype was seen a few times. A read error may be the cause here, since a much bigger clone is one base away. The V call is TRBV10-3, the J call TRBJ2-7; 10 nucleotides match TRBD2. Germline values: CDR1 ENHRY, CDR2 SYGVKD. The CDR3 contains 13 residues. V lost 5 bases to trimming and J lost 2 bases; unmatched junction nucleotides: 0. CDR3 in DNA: TGTGCCATCAGTAGCGGGAGGGCCTACGAGCAGTACTTC. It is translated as CAISSGRAYEQYF.

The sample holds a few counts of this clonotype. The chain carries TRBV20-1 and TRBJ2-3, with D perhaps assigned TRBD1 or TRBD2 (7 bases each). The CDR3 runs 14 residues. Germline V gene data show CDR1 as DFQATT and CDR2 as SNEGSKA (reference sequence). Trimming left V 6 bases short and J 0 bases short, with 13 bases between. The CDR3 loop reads CSAQGGTSTDTQYF. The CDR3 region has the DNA TGCAGTGCCCAGGGGGGGACGAGCACAGATACGCAGTATTTT.

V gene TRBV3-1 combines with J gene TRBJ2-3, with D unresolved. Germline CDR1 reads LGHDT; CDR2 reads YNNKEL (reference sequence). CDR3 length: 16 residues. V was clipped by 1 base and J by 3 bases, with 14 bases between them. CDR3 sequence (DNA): TGTGCCAGCAGCCAAGGTCTAGTAGTACCGACAGATACGCAGTATTTT. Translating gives CASSQGLVVPTDTQYF.